The 16 T cell receptor beta chains below all came from one sample that was sequenced in a study of blood T cell repertoires in COVID-19. Assay used: immunoSEQ multiplex PCR; TCRdb lists only in-frame clones, some missing. Of roughly 330,000 clones in the sample, just over 85% were seen once. Sequenced: PBMCs or T cells enriched from blood (not recorded which). The receptors here all came from a woman between 18 and 29 years old who had recovered from COVID-19.

V usage is TRBV3-1 (or the pseudogene TRBV3-2) and J usage is TRBJ2-1, with 7 bases identical to TRBD2. Germline V CDR1 and CDR2: LGHDT, YNNKEL (reference sequence). The V gene end was trimmed by 5 bases and the J gene end by 5 bases; junction bases not matched to a gene: 9. CDR3 length: 15 amino acids. This CDR3 reads CASSARPLADNEQFF. Here the CDR3 DNA reads TGTGCCAGCAGCGCCCGCCCCCTAGCGGACAATGAGCAGTTCTTC.

The rearrangement links TRBV5-1 to TRBJ2-5, with 11 positions matching TRBD1. J gave up 1 base and V 0 bases, and 2 bases lay outside the gene matches. The germline V gene has CDR1 SGHRS and CDR2 YFSETQ. The CDR3 length is 16 residues. The CDR3 coding sequence is TGCGCCAGCAGCTTGGTTGGGACAGGGGGCCAAGAGACCCAGTACTTC. Protein product: CASSLVGTGGQETQYF.

The genes are TRBV19 and TRBJ2-5; D may be TRBD2 (6 bases). CDR3 length: 15 residues. Per the germline V gene, CDR1 is LNHDA and CDR2 is SQIVND (reference sequence). V was pared by 4 bases and J by 3 bases, with 15 bases between. Written as DNA, the CDR3 is TGTGCCAGTAGTACGGACTACTATACCAAAGAGACCCAGTACTTC. Amino acid sequence: CASSTDYYTKETQYF.

The chain has TRBV25-1 and TRBJ2-3, with D tentatively TRBD1 (5 bases). The CDR3 is 13 amino acids. The V end was cut by 8 bases, the J end by 2 bases, with 11 bases between. Germline V gives CDR1 MGHDK, CDR2 SYGVNS. CDR3: CASEDSNTDTQYF. The CDR3 bases are TGTGCCAGCGAAGACAGCAACACAGATACGCAGTATTTT.

V and J are TRBV30 and TRBJ2-2; perhaps TRBD2 as D (5 bases). Germline CDR1 reads GTSNPN; CDR2 reads SVGIG (reference sequence). Trimming left V 5 bases short and J 2 bases short, with 9 bases between. The CDR3 has 13 amino acids. Here the CDR3 reads CAWDYINTGELFF. The CDR3 DNA is TGTGCCTGGGACTATATTAACACCGGGGAGCTGTTTTTT.

The V call is TRBV13, the J call TRBJ2-7; 10 bases line up with TRBD1. Trimming took 5 bases from V and 0 from J; bases not matched to a gene: 7. CDR3 size: 16 residues. Germline assignment: CDR1 PRHDT and CDR2 FYEKMQ (reference sequence). CDR3 region: CASSPRTGGISYEQYF. In DNA, the CDR3 is TGTGCCAGCAGCCCGCGGACAGGGGGAATCTCCTACGAGCAGTACTTC.

This rearrangement joins TRBV28 to TRBJ1-6; 7 positions match TRBD1. The CDR3 consists of 14 residues. V trimming: 6 bases; J trimming: 7 bases; junction bases outside the gene matches: 6. Germline CDR1 reads MDHEN; CDR2 reads SYDVKM. CDR3 protein: CASRTGSGNSPLHF. The DNA for the CDR3 is TGTGCCAGCAGGACAGGGTCAGGAAATTCACCCCTCCACTTT.

The chain uses TRBV4-1 and TRBJ1-3; D is unclear. Per germline, CDR1 MGHRA and CDR2 YSYEKL. Between the trimmed V and J ends, which lost 0 bases and 4 bases, there was a span of 10 bases. The CDR3 is 15 residues long. The DNA for the CDR3 is TGCGCCAGCAGCCAAGATCCGGGGAGGGGAAACACCATATATTTT. Protein sequence: CASSQDPGRGNTIYF.

This sequence joins TRBV19 and TRBJ1-1; 9 nucleotides align to TRBD1. V lost 6 bases to trimming and J lost 6 bases; unmatched junction nucleotides: 8. The length of the CDR3 is 14 residues. The germline gives CDR1 LNHDA, CDR2 SQIVND (reference sequence). CDR3 coding DNA: TGTGCCAGTAGCACCGGGACAGGGATACCTGAAGCTTTCTTT. Encoded protein: CASSTGTGIPEAFF.

This rearrangement joins TRBV25-1 to TRBJ1-1; tentatively, D is TRBD1 (6 bases). The CDR3 covers 16 residues. The germline gives CDR1 MGHDK, CDR2 SYGVNS. V lost 8 bases to trimming and J lost 5 bases, with 24 bases between them. In nucleotides, the CDR3 is TGTGCCAGCGGGTCCGAACAGGGTGAGGGTGGTACTGAAGCTTTCTTT. Protein sequence: CASGSEQGEGGTEAFF.

The chain links TRBV5-6 to TRBJ2-5; 10 bases are shared with TRBD2. V was clipped by 0 bases and J by 7 bases; unmatched bases: 12. The CDR3 has 17 amino acids. Germline lookup yields CDR1 SGHDT and CDR2 YYEEEE. The CDR3 DNA follows: TGTGCCAGCAGCTTGGAACTAGCGGGGCCCAGATGGGGGACCCAGTACTTC. As protein: CASSLELAGPRWGTQYF.

The V and J genes are TRBV3-1 (or the pseudogene TRBV3-2) and TRBJ1-2, with TRBD1 as a possible D gene (5 bases). V lost 4 bases, J lost 7 bases, and 13 bases lay in between. The germline CDR1 and CDR2 sequences are LGHDT and YNNKEL (reference sequence). The CDR3 is 13 residues long. The CDR3 spells CASSPPSGPGYTF. The CDR3 nucleotides read TGTGCCAGCAGCCCTCCGTCAGGGCCTGGCTACACCTTC.

Notes on this clone: At one of its ends the junction is not consistent with the germline gene, which may arise from a read error. V is TRBV19 and J is TRBJ1-4; tentative D call: TRBD1 (6 bases). CDR1 is LNHDA and CDR2 is SQIVND in the germline V gene (reference sequence). The CDR3 has 15 residues. CDR3 loop: CASSVDGTPVEKLFF. As DNA, the CDR3 is TGTGCCAGTAGTGTAGACGGGACACCGGTAGAAAAACTGTTTTTT. Full variable domain (outside the CDR3, taken from reference TRBV19 and TRBJ1-4): DGGITQSPKYLFRKEGQNVTLSCEQNLNHDAMYWYRQDPGQGLRLIYYSQIVNDFQKGDIAEGYSVSREKKESFPLTVTSAQKNPTAFYLCASSVDGTPVEKLFFGSGTQLSVL.

This chain's CDR3 is CASNTGTGSHSPLHF. DNA of the CDR3: TGTGCCAGCAACACCGGGACAGGGAGTCATTCACCCCTCCACTTT. The V gene is TRBV2, the J gene TRBJ1-6; 9 bases fit TRBD1. CDR1 is SNHLY and CDR2 is FYNNEI in the germline V gene. The CDR3 is 15 residues long. The J segment lost 8 bases and the V segment lost 7 bases, leaving 9 bases of the junction unmatched.

The chain links TRBV2 to TRBJ2-1, with TRBD2 identical over 11 bases. Germline CDR1 SNHLY, CDR2 FYNNEI. The CDR3 covers 15 residues. The V gene end was trimmed by 6 bases and the J gene end by 3 bases; junction bases not matched to a gene: 4. CDR3 region: CASREGLADYNEQFF. CDR3 DNA: TGTGCCAGCAGAGAGGGACTAGCGGACTACAATGAGCAGTTCTTC.

This sequence joins TRBV19 and TRBJ2-7; TRBD2 matches at 8 bases. Germline V lookup: CDR1 LNHDA, CDR2 SQIVND (reference sequence). The CDR3 sequence is 16 residues long. Trimming took 5 bases from V and 0 from J; bases not matched to a gene: 9. This chain's CDR3 is CASSGVGTRSSYEQYF. The CDR3 DNA is TGTGCCAGTAGTGGCGTTGGGACTAGGAGCTCCTACGAGCAGTACTTC.